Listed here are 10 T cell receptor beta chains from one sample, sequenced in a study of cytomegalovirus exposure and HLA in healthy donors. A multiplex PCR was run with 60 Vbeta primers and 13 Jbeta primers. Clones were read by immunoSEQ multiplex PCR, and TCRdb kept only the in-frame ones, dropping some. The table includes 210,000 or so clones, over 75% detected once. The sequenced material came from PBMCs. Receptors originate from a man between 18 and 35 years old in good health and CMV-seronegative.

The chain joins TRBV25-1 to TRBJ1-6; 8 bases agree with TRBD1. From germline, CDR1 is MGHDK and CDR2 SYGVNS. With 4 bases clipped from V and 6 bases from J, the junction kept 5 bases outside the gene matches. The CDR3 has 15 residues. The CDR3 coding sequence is TGTGCCAGCAGTGGGTGGACAGGGCGTAATTCACCCCTCCACTTT. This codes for CASSGWTGRNSPLHF.

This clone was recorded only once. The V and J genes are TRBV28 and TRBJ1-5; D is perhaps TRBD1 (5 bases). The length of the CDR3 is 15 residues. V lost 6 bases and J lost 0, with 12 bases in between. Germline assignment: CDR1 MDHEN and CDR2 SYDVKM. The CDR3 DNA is TGTGCCAGCAGGACAGCAGACGGTAGCAATCAGCCCCAGCATTTT. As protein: CASRTADGSNQPQHF.

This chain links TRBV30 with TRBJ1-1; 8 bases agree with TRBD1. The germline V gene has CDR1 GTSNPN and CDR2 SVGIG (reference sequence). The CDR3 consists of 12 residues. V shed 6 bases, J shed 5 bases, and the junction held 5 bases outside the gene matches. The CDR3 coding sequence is TGTGCCTGCCGCAGGGGGCAAACTGAAGCTTTCTTT. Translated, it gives CACRRGQTEAFF.

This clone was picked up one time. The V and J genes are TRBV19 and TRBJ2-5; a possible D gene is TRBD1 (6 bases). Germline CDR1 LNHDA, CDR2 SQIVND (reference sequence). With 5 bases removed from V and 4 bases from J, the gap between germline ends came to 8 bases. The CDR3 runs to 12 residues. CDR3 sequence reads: CASSFRGETQYF. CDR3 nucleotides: TGTGCCAGTAGTTTCAGGGGAGAGACCCAGTACTTC. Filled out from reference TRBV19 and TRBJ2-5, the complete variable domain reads DGGITQSPKYLFRKEGQNVTLSCEQNLNHDAMYWYRQDPGQGLRLIYYSQIVNDFQKGDIAEGYSVSREKKESFPLTVTSAQKNPTAFYLCASSFRGETQYFGPGTRLLVL.

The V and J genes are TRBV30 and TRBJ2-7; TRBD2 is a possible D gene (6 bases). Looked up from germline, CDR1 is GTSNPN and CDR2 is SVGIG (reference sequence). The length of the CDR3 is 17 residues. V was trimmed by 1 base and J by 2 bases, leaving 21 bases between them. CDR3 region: CAWSGGTSGGIPYEQYF. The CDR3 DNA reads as TGTGCCTGGAGTGGAGGAACGTCCGGGGGTATCCCCTACGAGCAGTACTTC.

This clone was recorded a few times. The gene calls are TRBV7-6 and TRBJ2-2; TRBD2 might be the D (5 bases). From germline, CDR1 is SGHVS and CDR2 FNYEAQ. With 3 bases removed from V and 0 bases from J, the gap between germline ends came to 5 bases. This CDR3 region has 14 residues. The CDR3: CASSLRANTGELFF. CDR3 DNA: TGTGCCAGCAGCTTGCGGGCGAACACCGGGGAGCTGTTTTTT.

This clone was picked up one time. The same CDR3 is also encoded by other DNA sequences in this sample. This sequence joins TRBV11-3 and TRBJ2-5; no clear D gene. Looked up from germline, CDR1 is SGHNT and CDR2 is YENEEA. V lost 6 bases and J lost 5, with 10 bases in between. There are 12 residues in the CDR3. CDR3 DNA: TGTGCCAGCAGTTTACCTTCTGAGACCCAGTACTTC. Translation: CASSLPSETQYF.

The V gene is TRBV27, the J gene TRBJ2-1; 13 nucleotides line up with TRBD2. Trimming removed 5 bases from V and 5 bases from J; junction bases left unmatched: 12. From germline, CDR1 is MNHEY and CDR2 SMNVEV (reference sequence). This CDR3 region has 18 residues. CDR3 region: CASSRMGTSGVNDNEQFF. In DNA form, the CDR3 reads TGTGCCAGCAGTCGCATGGGGACTAGCGGGGTTAACGACAATGAGCAGTTCTTC.

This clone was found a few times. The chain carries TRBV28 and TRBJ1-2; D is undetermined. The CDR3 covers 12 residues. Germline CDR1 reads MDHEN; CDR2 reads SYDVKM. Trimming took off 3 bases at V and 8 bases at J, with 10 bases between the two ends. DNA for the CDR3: TGTGCCAGCAGTTTGATAGGAGAGGGCTACACCTTC. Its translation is CASSLIGEGYTF.

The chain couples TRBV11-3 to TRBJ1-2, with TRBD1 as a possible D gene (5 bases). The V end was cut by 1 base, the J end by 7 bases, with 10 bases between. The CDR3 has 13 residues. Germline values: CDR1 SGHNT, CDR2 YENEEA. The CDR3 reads CASSLGGDGGYTF. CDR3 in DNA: TGTGCCAGCAGCTTAGGGGGCGATGGTGGCTACACCTTC. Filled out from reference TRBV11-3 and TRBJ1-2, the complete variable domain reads EAGVVQSPRYKIIEKKQPVAFWCNPISGHNTLYWYLQNLGQGPELLIRYENEEAVDDSQLPKDRFSAERLKGVDSTLKIQPAELGDSAVYLCASSLGGDGGYTFGSGTRLTVV.